This T cell receptor (beta chain) was obtained from a study of T cells in Graves' hyperthyroidism and ophthalmopathy (dated by TCRdb to about 2019). For context, the study as a whole: A discovery cohort of roughly 100 patients, about 44 with Graves' ophthalmopathy and about 60 with stable Graves' hyperthyroidism, was used to find distinguishing TCR V-J signatures. An independent validation cohort of under 20 hyperthyroidism patients and some 15 patients who later progressed to ophthalmopathy tested prospective prediction of ophthalmopathy. For training and testing, the roughly 93 patients in the discovery cohort were randomly divided in a 7:3 ratio. Once sampling was done, hyperthyroidism patients were given methimazole at a starting dose of 30 mg daily, whereas ophthalmopathy patients were given high-dose intravenous methylprednisolone. The study also compared thyroid tissue and blood T-cell repertoires from roughly six Graves' hyperthyroidism patients. TCR Vbeta CDR3 sequencing of 120 to 150 peripheral blood samples (roughly 43 ophthalmopathy, approximately 80 hyperthyroidism and roughly 17 progressor patients) is reported in the paper. What the authors observed across the whole study: No statistical method was used to fix the sample size in advance, and group allocation was not hidden from the investigators. A 13 V-J signature model separated ophthalmopathy from stable hyperthyroidism, with around 91% sensitivity and about 81% specificity in cross-validation and 80%/75% in testing. In validation, the model predicted progression to ophthalmopathy a median of approximately 6.3 months before onset, with over 60% sensitivity and nearly 75% specificity. Most expanded thyroid clonotypes (frequency above 0.001) were also detected in blood, a finding suggesting that blood repertoires may reflect thyroid immune responses.

This clonotype was seen ten or more times. Its antigen specificity is not known. No much larger clone is present one base from it, and per-base qualities are unavailable. The TCR beta CDR3 regions were amplified from the RNA transcripts. A first-round RT-PCR of the TCR CDR3 used the HTBI primer set with the Qiagen OneStep RT-PCR kit. Libraries were constructed in a second round of multiplex PCR, after which size selection and purification were carried out. The libraries were sequenced on an Illumina HiSeq2000 using paired-end 100 bp reads. The source study handled its data this way. Raw data were processed with SOAPnuke, discarding reads with adapters, uncalled bases, mean Phred below 15, or no exact constant-primer or identifier match. High-quality paired reads were merged with COPE v1.2.5, and unique nucleotide sequences were defined as clonotypes. Clonotypes were aligned to IMGT TRBV, TRBD and TRBJ reference segments using MiTCR v1.1. The analysis was restricted to V-J combinations with a frequency above 0.0001, which together covered 98% to 99.2% of the repertoires. The TCS score was defined as the ratio of F50 (clonal expansion) to E x V (chaos), calculated using BLOSUM62-based TCRdist between CDR3 peptides within each V-J. Welch's t-statistics and random forest reduced around 510 V-J features to 10 to 15, which were used in a naive Bayes classifier (R e1071). TCRdb redid the processing of the public reads, applying fastp at Q25 and MiXCR, and retained in-frame beta chains. Entries that share a CDR3 protein sequence are merged under the most common genes and DNA. TCRdb, not the authors, supplied the V and J calls. The sample has under 700,000 distinct CDR3 sequences on record, about 45% of them singletons. The top ten clones comprise roughly 8.2% of the sample.

Graves' hyperthyroidism was defined as stable when no progression to ophthalmopathy occurred over 18 months of follow-up. The hyperthyroidism patients were between 18 and 65 years old and newly diagnosed, with a disease duration of less than 2 months. Any patient with an uncontrolled infection, another autoimmune disease, pregnancy or lactation was excluded. Diagnoses were established on the basis of clinical symptoms, serum thyroxine and TRAb, thyroid ultrasound, and orbital computed tomography. Total RNA was extracted using Trizol reagent, and RNA quality was assessed on an Agilent 2100 Bioanalyzer. The CDR3 goes from the cysteine to the phenylalanine over 14 residues. CDR3 DNA is the only sequence kept; it has 42 bases, read in frame from the first base. Unmatched junction bases come to 8, with V trimmed by 5 bases and J by 7 bases. The germline V gene gives CDR1 as SGHVS and CDR2 as FNYEAQ.

Recombination joined TRBV7-6 with TRBJ1-1, with 9 bases aligning to TRBD1. The clonotype originates from a woman younger than 35 with Graves' hyperthyroidism. Donor details come from another sample of the same person, matched by shared clones. The sample taken for sequencing was peripheral blood or thyroid tissue (not recorded which). The DNA sequence is TGTGCCAGCAGCCCCAGGGACAGGGCGGGTGAAGCTTTCTTT. Its protein reads: CASSPRDRAGEAFF.